This is a list of T cell receptor beta chains from one sample in a study of blood T cell repertoires in COVID-19. The assay was immunoSEQ multiplex PCR, and TCRdb's table has in-frame clones only and misses some. The table lists about 25,000 clones, roughly 80% of them singletons. The sequenced sample consisted of peripheral blood. The receptor set was obtained from a woman at least 80 years old with acute or convalescent COVID-19. Both conserved end residues are part of each CDR3.

v_gene	j_gene	CDR3aa
TRBV30	TRBJ1-4	CAWSVLGEVGEKLFF
TRBV7-2	TRBJ2-7	CASSLLMTSGGSYEQYF
TRBV5-6	TRBJ1-1	CASSLAGAAFF
TRBV14	TRBJ2-5	CASSQSWGLAGHQETQYF
TRBV25-1	TRBJ1-4	CASSELGGGLGKLFF
TRBV4-1	TRBJ1-4	CASSQVVGLSEKLFF
TRBV5-5	TRBJ1-2	CASSSGTGGNYGYTF
TRBV19	TRBJ2-1	CASSEDRGRYNEQFF
TRBV6-2/TRBV6-3	TRBJ2-1	CASSYQGGAYNEQFF
TRBV6-5	TRBJ2-7	CASSPKGSGREQYF
TRBV19	TRBJ2-6	CASSPMGGLGANVLTF
TRBV30	TRBJ1-2	CAWRTGGYGYTF
TRBV2	TRBJ2-2	CASSGTGGSTGELFF
TRBV7-8	TRBJ1-6	CASSPLRQGASPLHF
TRBV4-2	TRBJ2-4	CASSQELAGAKNIQYF
TRBV5-6	TRBJ1-4	CASSLAFDSTEKLFF
TRBV7-7	TRBJ1-4	CASSPGQRTNEKLFF
TRBV6-1	TRBJ1-2	CASSSPEVNYGYTF
TRBV5-6	TRBJ1-5	CASALGTGNQPQHF
TRBV10-3	TRBJ2-3	CAISELQGTQYF
TRBV19	TRBJ1-3	CASSIYNSGNTIYF
TRBV3-1/TRBV3-2	TRBJ1-1	CASSRQMNTEAFF
TRBV29-1	TRBJ1-2	CSVETGQPSPGDPNYGYTF
TRBV6-6	TRBJ2-7	CASSPLGTGVSYEQYF
TRBV19	TRBJ1-6	CASNEDRGAPLHF
TRBV3-1/TRBV3-2	TRBJ1-1	CASRPQGGGTEAFF
TRBV9	TRBJ1-3	CASSPWGGTGGGNTIYF
TRBV7-9	TRBJ2-1	CASRPFPDRRYNEQFF
TRBV7-6	TRBJ2-2	CASSLYDTGELFF